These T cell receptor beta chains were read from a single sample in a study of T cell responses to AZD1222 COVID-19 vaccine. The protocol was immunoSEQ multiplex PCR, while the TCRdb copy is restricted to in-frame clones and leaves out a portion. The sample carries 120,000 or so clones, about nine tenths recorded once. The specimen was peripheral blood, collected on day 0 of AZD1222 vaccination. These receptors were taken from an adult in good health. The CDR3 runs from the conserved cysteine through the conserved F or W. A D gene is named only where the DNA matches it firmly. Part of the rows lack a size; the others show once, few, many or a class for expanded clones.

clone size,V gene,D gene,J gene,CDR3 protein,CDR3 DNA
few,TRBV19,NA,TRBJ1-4,CASSIDLQTNEKLFF,TGTGCCAGTAGTATAGATTTACAGACTAATGAAAAACTGTTTTTT
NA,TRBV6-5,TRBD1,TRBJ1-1,CASSLRGREAFF,TGTGCCAGCAGCCTCAGGGGGCGGGAGGCTTTCTTT
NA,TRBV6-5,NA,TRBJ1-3,CASSYARVRDTIYF,TGTGCCAGCAGTTACGCCAGGGTTAGGGACACCATATATTTT
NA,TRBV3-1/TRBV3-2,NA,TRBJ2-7,CASSREGGGGQYF,TGTGCCAGCAGCCGAGAAGGAGGGGGCGGGCAGTACTTC
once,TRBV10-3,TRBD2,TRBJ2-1,CAIKSGRESYNEQFF,TGTGCCATCAAATCCGGGCGGGAGAGCTACAATGAGCAGTTCTTC
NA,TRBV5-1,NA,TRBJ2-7,CASSLPNGAARGAEQHF,TGCGCCAGCAGCTTGCCTAACGGGGCCGCGAGGGGAGCCGAGCAGCACTTC
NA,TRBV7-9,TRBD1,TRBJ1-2,CASSPRDSPSGYTF,TGTGCCAGCAGCCCTCGGGACAGTCCCTCTGGCTACACCTTC
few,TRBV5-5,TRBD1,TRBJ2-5,CASNRGQGVQETQYF,TGTGCCAGCAATCGAGGTCAGGGGGTCCAAGAGACCCAGTACTTC
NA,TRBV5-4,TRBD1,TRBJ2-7,CASSSRTGSLNEQYF,TGTGCCAGCAGCTCCCGGACAGGGAGTCTCAACGAGCAGTACTTC
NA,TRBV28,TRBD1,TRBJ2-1,CASTGGRYNEQFF,TGTGCTTCGACAGGGGGCAGATACAATGAGCAGTTCTTC
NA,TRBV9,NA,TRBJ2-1,CASSVDLGSYNEQFF,TGTGCCAGCAGCGTTGACTTGGGCTCCTACAATGAGCAGTTCTTC
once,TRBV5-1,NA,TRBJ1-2,CASSEGAVPANYGYTF,TGCGCCAGCAGCGAAGGGGCGGTACCAGCTAACTATGGCTACACCTTC
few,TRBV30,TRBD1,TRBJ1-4,CAWSLRWGQASSTNEKLFF,TGTGCCTGGAGCCTTCGTTGGGGACAGGCCTCTTCAACTAATGAAAAACTGTTTTTT
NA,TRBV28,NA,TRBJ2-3,CASSSPTGTQYF,TGTGCCAGCAGTTCTCCCACGGGTACGCAGTATTTT
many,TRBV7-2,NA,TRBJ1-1,CASSFSSNTEAFF,TGTGCCAGCAGCTTCTCATCGAACACTGAAGCTTTCTTT
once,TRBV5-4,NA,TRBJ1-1,CASGGGNTEAFF,TGTGCCAGCGGGGGGGGGAACACTGAAGCTTTCTTT
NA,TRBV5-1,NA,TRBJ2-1,CASSLAANEQFF,TGCGCCAGCAGCTTGGCAGCCAATGAGCAGTTCTTC
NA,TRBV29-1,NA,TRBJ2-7,CSVILGGGGMDEQYF,TGCAGCGTTATCCTGGGGGGAGGGGGCATGGACGAGCAGTACTTC
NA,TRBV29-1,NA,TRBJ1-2,CSATGSNYGYTF,TGCAGCGCCACCGGGAGTAACTATGGCTACACCTTC
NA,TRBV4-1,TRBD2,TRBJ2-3,CASRRSDNQRGGTDTQYF,TGCGCCAGCAGAAGAAGCGACAATCAGCGGGGTGGCACAGATACGCAGTATTTT
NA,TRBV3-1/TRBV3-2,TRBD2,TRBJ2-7,CASSPLLAGASYEQYF,TGTGCCAGCAGCCCCCTGCTAGCGGGGGCCTCCTACGAGCAGTACTTC
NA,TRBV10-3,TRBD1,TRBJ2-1,CAITSGTGREGEQFF,TGTGCCATCACCTCCGGGACAGGGAGGGAAGGTGAGCAGTTCTTC
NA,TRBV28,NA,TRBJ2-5,CASSLVQETQYF,TGTGCCAGCAGTTTGGTTCAGGAGACCCAGTACTTC
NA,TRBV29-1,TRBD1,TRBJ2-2,CSVSDRADTGELFF,TGCAGCGTTTCGGACAGGGCCGACACCGGGGAGCTGTTTTTT
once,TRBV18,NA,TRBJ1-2,CASSPDPSIDYGYTF,TGTGCCAGCTCACCCGACCCCTCTATCGACTATGGCTACACCTTC
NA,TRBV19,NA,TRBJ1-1,CASSIRVRGAPTEAFF,TGTGCCAGTAGTATAAGAGTGCGGGGGGCTCCAACTGAAGCTTTCTTT
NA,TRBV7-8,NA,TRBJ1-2,CASSPPKGAQANYGYTF,TGTGCCAGCAGCCCCCCCAAAGGGGCCCAAGCTAACTATGGCTACACCTTC
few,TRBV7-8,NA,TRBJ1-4,CASSPYGSGTGAEKLFF,TGTGCCAGCAGCCCCTATGGGAGTGGGACCGGGGCGGAAAAACTGTTTTTT
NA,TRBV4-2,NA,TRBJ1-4,CASSQELRQSNEKLFF,TGTGCCAGCAGCCAAGAGCTCAGGCAGTCTAATGAAAAACTGTTTTTT
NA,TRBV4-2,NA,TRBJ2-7,CASSQEPSSVVGRHEQYF,TGTGCCAGCAGCCAAGAACCCAGCTCGGTAGTAGGGAGGCACGAGCAGTACTTC
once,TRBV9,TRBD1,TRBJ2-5,CASSGDRGRETQYF,TGTGCCAGCAGCGGAGACAGGGGGCGGGAGACCCAGTACTTC
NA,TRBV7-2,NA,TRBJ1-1,CASSLVVANTEAFF,TGTGCCAGCAGCTTAGTGGTAGCAAACACTGAAGCTTTCTTT
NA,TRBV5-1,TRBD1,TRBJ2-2,CASSFNRGRSQLDTGELFF,TGCGCCAGCAGCTTTAACAGGGGTCGATCGCAGTTGGACACCGGGGAGCTGTTTTTT
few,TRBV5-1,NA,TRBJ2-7,CASSLEPGPYEQYF,TGCGCCAGCAGCTTGGAGCCAGGACCCTACGAGCAGTACTTC
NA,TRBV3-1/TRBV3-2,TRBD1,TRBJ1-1,CASSTRTGVRNTEAFF,TGTGCCAGCAGCACCCGGACAGGGGTTCGGAACACTGAAGCTTTCTTT
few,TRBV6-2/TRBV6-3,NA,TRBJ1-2,CASSIDSYGYTF,TGTGCCAGCAGTATTGACAGCTATGGCTACACCTTC